Listed below are T cell receptor beta chains from one sample, sequenced in a study of shared clonotypes between healthy human individuals. Measured with immunoSEQ multiplex PCR; TCRdb has only the in-frame clones, and not every one. The table lists fewer than 850,000 clones, about two thirds of them singletons. Sequences were obtained from memory CD4+ T cells sorted from blood. These receptors all stem from a woman aged 25 to 45 in good health. CDR3s leave out the opening cysteine and the closing phenylalanine or tryptophan. Only part of the rows carry a size: once, few, many, or a class if the clone is expanded.

clone_size v_call cdr3_aa
. TRBV30 AWSGGAETQY
. TRBV12-5 ASGLVLPAGEEYGYT
. TRBV15 ATQARDNTEAF
. TRBV2 ASSPLDTQY
. TRBV11-2 ASSLDRNGGAF
few TRBV5-1 ASSLQGAETQY
. TRBV6-1 ASRKQGLNTEAF
many TRBV27 ASRAGTGGWTEAF
. TRBV7-3 ASSRDYNTGELF
. TRBV29-1 SATLDGGSGNTIY
. TRBV7-3 ASSLTKGAEAEQY
. TRBV4-1 ASSQPGTAYGYT
. TRBV30 AWHLNYGYT
. TRBV28 ASRHTGTRNSRQPQH
. TRBV4-2 ASSLGQFYEQY
. TRBV5-1 ASSLASDRVSMYEQY
. TRBV28 ASSSTRAGTRPYEQY
few TRBV18 ASSPLREYEQY
once TRBV27 ASNPSRGRMVNGYT
. TRBV7-2 ASSLRQAPYEQY
. TRBV11-1 ASSLDLGDYYEQY
few TRBV19 ASNRATGHNSGANVLT
. TRBV4-1 ASSQDLWKLF
. TRBV4-2 ASSQEWGNTEAF
. TRBV27 ASSAEQGTQPQH
. TRBV9 ASSVVTGGTDTQY